Listed here are 25 T cell receptor beta chains from one sample, sequenced in a study of OX40 agonist ivuxolimab in advanced cancers. Clones were read by immunoSEQ multiplex PCR, and TCRdb kept only the in-frame ones, dropping some. The sample has about 28,000 clones, roughly 90% seen once; the top ten hold 12% to 15%. The source was CD4+ or CD8+ T cells sorted from blood, collected in a trial of the OX40 agonist ivuxolimab. These receptors all come from an adult with an advanced solid tumor such as melanoma, head and neck, liver or kidney cancer.

The chain couples TRBV7-9 to TRBJ1-1; 11 bases are shared with TRBD1. This CDR3 has 16 residues. The junction had 11 bases not matched to a gene; V was cut back by 5 bases and J by 6 bases. Germline V gene data show CDR1 as SEHNR and CDR2 as FQNEAQ (reference sequence). CDR3 sequence: CASSMEVGQGVSEAFF. CDR3 bases: TGTGCCAGCAGCATGGAGGTGGGACAGGGGGTCTCTGAAGCTTTCTTT.

CDR3 in amino acids: CASSLRQIHPTYEQYF. In DNA form, the CDR3 reads TGTGCCAGCAGTTTACGGCAGATCCATCCGACCTACGAGCAGTACTTC. The chain couples TRBV27 to TRBJ2-7; D unresolved. This CDR3 has 16 amino acids. Trimming stripped 2 bases from V and 2 bases from J, with 16 bases between. Germline-derived CDR1 and CDR2 are MNHEY and SMNVEV (reference sequence).

The rearrangement links TRBV10-3 to TRBJ1-1; weak D call: TRBD1 (5 bases). There are 13 residues in the CDR3. Looked up from germline, CDR1 is ENHRY and CDR2 is SYGVKD. V was shortened by 4 bases and J by 1 base, with 7 bases between the two germline ends. This CDR3 reads CAISGQQNTEAFF. The CDR3 DNA reads as TGTGCCATCAGTGGACAGCAGAACACTGAAGCTTTCTTT.

This clone showed up just once. The chain links TRBV7-9 to TRBJ2-7, with 7 bases that match TRBD1. Germline V lookup: CDR1 SEHNR, CDR2 FQNEAQ (reference sequence). V dropped 4 bases and J dropped 5; count of bases not matched to a gene: 8. This CDR3 has 14 residues. The CDR3, as DNA: TGTGCCAGCAGCTCGACAGGGTATGTCGACGAGCAGTACTTC. It specifies CASSSTGYVDEQYF.

The V gene is TRBV7-9, the J gene TRBJ2-2; D is perhaps TRBD1 or TRBD2 (6 bases each). V was cut by 7 bases and J by 3 bases, with 15 bases left in between. The CDR3 sequence is 15 residues long. The germline CDR1 and CDR2 sequences are SEHNR and FQNEAQ (reference sequence). This chain's CDR3 is CASIKGGKDTGELFF. The CDR3 bases are TGTGCCAGCATCAAAGGGGGGAAAGACACCGGGGAGCTGTTTTTT.

This sequence joins TRBV5-1 and TRBJ2-1, with 7 positions matching TRBD1. CDR1 is SGHRS, CDR2 YFSETQ, per germline. The CDR3 has 12 residues. Trimming took 6 bases from V and 9 from J; bases not matched to a gene: 6. For the CDR3, the DNA is TGCGCCAGCACCGAGGGGGCCCCTGAGCAGTTCTTC. Residues: CASTEGAPEQFF.

This clone has only a few counts. The chain joins TRBV11-3 to TRBJ1-1; no definite D call. The germline V gene has CDR1 SGHNT and CDR2 YENEEA. V shed 3 bases and J shed 5 bases, with 4 bases lying between them. The CDR3 sequence is 11 residues long. CDR3 amino acids: CASSLRTEAFF. DNA of the CDR3: TGTGCCAGCAGCTTGAGGACTGAAGCTTTCTTT.

The gene calls are TRBV2 and TRBJ2-7; D call uncertain. Trimming shortened V by 7 bases and J by 6 bases, and 13 bases separated the two germline ends. The V gene's germline CDR1 is SNHLY and CDR2 FYNNEI. There are 12 residues in the CDR3. Here the CDR3 reads CASIRQDAEQYF. As DNA, the CDR3 is TGTGCCAGCATCCGGCAGGACGCCGAGCAGTACTTC.

This clone appeared a single time. V is TRBV13 and J is TRBJ2-1, with TRBD1 matching over 10 bases. Germline V gives CDR1 PRHDT, CDR2 FYEKMQ (reference sequence). The junction had 4 bases not matched to a gene; V was cut back by 5 bases and J by 6 bases. The CDR3 is made up of 14 amino acids. The CDR3 spells CASSPGQGLNEQFF. CDR3 DNA: TGTGCCAGCAGCCCGGGACAGGGGCTCAATGAGCAGTTCTTC. Together with reference TRBV13 and TRBJ2-1, the CDR3 gives the full variable domain: AAGVIQSPRHLIKEKRETATLKCYPIPRHDTVYWYQQGPGQDPQFLISFYEKMQSDKGSIPDRFSAQQFSDYHSELNMSSLELGDSALYFCASSPGQGLNEQFFGPGTRLTVL.

In this sample, this clone turned up once. V gene TRBV2 combines with J gene TRBJ1-5; no firm D call. Trimming shortened V by 8 bases and J by 2 bases, and 13 bases separated the two germline ends. Germline CDR1 reads SNHLY; CDR2 reads FYNNEI. This CDR3 is built from 14 residues. CDR3 region: CASLRELGNQPQHF. The CDR3, as DNA: TGTGCCAGCTTGCGGGAGTTAGGCAATCAGCCCCAGCATTTT.

The chain employs TRBV28 and TRBJ2-5; 10 bases are shared with TRBD1. The germline gives CDR1 MDHEN, CDR2 SYDVKM. V shed 4 bases and J 4 bases; nucleotides not matched to a gene: 6. The length of the CDR3 is 15 residues. CDR3 loop: CASSSRRDRGETQYF. Here the CDR3 DNA reads TGTGCCAGCAGTTCTCGGCGGGACAGGGGAGAGACCCAGTACTTC.

The chain combines TRBV28 with TRBJ2-1, with 12 bases lining up with TRBD2. With V trimmed by 5 bases and J by 7 bases, 6 bases remained unmatched. The germline V gene encodes CDR1 MDHEN and CDR2 SYDVKM. The CDR3 spans 15 residues. CDR3 sequence (DNA): TGTGCCAGCAGTCCGCTAGCGGGAGGGGGGAATGAGCAGTTCTTC. It yields the protein CASSPLAGGGNEQFF.

This clone turned up a few times. The genes are TRBV19 and TRBJ1-6, with TRBD1 matching 7 bases. Germline trimming cut 5 bases from V and 10 bases from J; bases unmatched to any gene: 11. The length of the CDR3 is 15 residues. Germline CDR1 and CDR2: LNHDA and SQIVND (reference sequence). The DNA of the CDR3 is TGTGCCAGTAGTGCCTACAGGGGATTGGAATCACCCCTCCACTTT. This gives the protein CASSAYRGLESPLHF.

The chain recombines TRBV7-9 with TRBJ1-3, with D possibly being TRBD1 (6 bases). The CDR3 spans 16 residues. Per germline, CDR1 SEHNR and CDR2 FQNEAQ (reference sequence). The ends were cut back, 5 bases at V and 0 bases at J, with 14 bases in the middle. CDR3 in amino acids: CASSPRDRSSGNTIYF. In DNA, the CDR3 is TGTGCCAGCAGCCCCCGTGACAGGAGCTCTGGAAACACCATATATTTT.

The gene calls are TRBV28 and TRBJ2-1, with 12 bases that match TRBD2. Germline CDR1 and CDR2: MDHEN and SYDVKM. The CDR3 spans 15 residues. V shed 4 bases and J 7 bases; nucleotides not matched to a gene: 5. The CDR3 reads CASSSLAGGLNEQFF. In nucleotides, the CDR3 is TGTGCCAGCAGTTCGCTAGCGGGAGGGTTGAATGAGCAGTTCTTC.

The chain links TRBV27 to TRBJ2-1, with 7 bases fitting TRBD2. Germline values: CDR1 MNHEY, CDR2 SMNVEV (reference sequence). The junction had 9 bases not matched to a gene; V was cut back by 5 bases and J by 5 bases. The CDR3 contains 15 residues. The CDR3 loop reads CASSLGGGSHNEQFF. The CDR3 nucleotides are TGTGCCAGCAGTCTAGGTGGCGGGAGTCACAATGAGCAGTTCTTC.

The chain carries TRBV6-5 and TRBJ2-5; D is unresolved. This CDR3 has 14 residues. The germline V gene encodes CDR1 MNHEY and CDR2 SVGAGI. The ends were cut back, 0 bases at V and 1 base at J, with 6 bases in the middle. CDR3 nucleotide sequence: TGTGCCAGCAGTTACTCGGCCTCCCAAGAGACCCAGTACTTC. This translates into CASSYSASQETQYF.

The chain has TRBV13 and TRBJ2-1; a weak D match, TRBD1 (6 bases). V lost 5 bases, J lost 0 bases, and 14 bases lay in between. The CDR3 has 16 residues. The germline gives CDR1 PRHDT, CDR2 FYEKMQ (reference sequence). The CDR3 sequence: CASSLPGTPSYNEQFF. As DNA, the CDR3 is TGTGCCAGCAGCCTACCAGGGACACCCTCCTACAATGAGCAGTTCTTC.

Note on this clone: The sample contains more than one DNA sequence encoding this CDR3. The chain has TRBV7-9 and TRBJ2-2; 8 bases match TRBD2. V lost 5 bases and J lost 6; bases outside the gene matches: 8. The CDR3 covers 15 residues. Germline loops: CDR1 SEHNR, CDR2 FQNEAQ (reference sequence). In nucleotides, the CDR3 is TGTGCCAGCAGCCCTACCGGGGGGGGACCCGGGGAGCTGTTTTTT. It specifies CASSPTGGGPGELFF.

This chain links TRBV6-5 with TRBJ2-7, with 12 bases matching TRBD1. V lost 2 bases to trimming and J lost 4 bases; unmatched junction nucleotides: 6. Germline V gene lookup returns CDR1 MNHEY and CDR2 SVGAGI. This CDR3 has 16 residues. The CDR3, as DNA: TGTGCCAGCAGTTACCGTCGGGACAGGGGGCTGTACGAGCAGTACTTC. Its translation is CASSYRRDRGLYEQYF.

V is TRBV15 and J is TRBJ1-5; 9 nucleotides line up with TRBD1. This CDR3 is built from 17 residues. The V gene end was trimmed by 4 bases and the J gene end by 2 bases; junction bases not matched to a gene: 9. Germline lookup yields CDR1 LNHNV and CDR2 YYDKDF (reference sequence). The CDR3 protein is CATSKEQGAWGNQPQHF. DNA for the CDR3: TGTGCCACCAGCAAGGAACAGGGGGCTTGGGGCAATCAGCCCCAGCATTTT.

This clone was observed a single time. J is TRBJ2-4 and V is TRBV27; a possible D gene is TRBD1 (6 bases). There are 15 residues in the CDR3. V was pared by 3 bases and J by 8 bases, with 17 bases between. Germline CDR1 MNHEY, CDR2 SMNVEV (reference sequence). CDR3 sequence: CASSLAQGPYDIQYF. CDR3 nucleotide sequence: TGTGCCAGCAGTTTGGCCCAGGGGCCTTATGACATTCAGTACTTC.

The chain combines TRBV6-5 with TRBJ2-7, with TRBD1 matching 7 bases. The V segment lost 6 bases and the J segment 2 bases; nucleotides outside the gene matches: 4. CDR1 and CDR2 from the germline V gene are MNHEY and SVGAGI. The CDR3 sequence is 13 residues long. CDR3 DNA: TGTGCCAGCAGGGGGACAGTGGCCTACGAGCAGTACTTC. Translating it yields CASRGTVAYEQYF.

The rearrangement uses TRBV29-1 and TRBJ2-3; 10 bases are a match to TRBD2. CDR1 is SQVTM and CDR2 is ANQGSEA in the germline V gene. The CDR3 has 15 amino acids. Trimming removed 4 bases from V and 4 bases from J; junction bases left unmatched: 8. As DNA, the CDR3 is TGCAGCGTTGTTACCATAGCGGGAGGCTCAGATACGCAGTATTTT. This codes for CSVVTIAGGSDTQYF.

V gene TRBV28 combines with J gene TRBJ2-7, with D maybe TRBD2 (6 bases). The V end lost 6 bases, the J end lost 0 bases, and 12 bases lay between the germline ends. This CDR3 is 14 amino acids long. Germline V gene sequence: CDR1 MDHEN, CDR2 SYDVKM. CDR3 coding DNA: TGTGCCAGCAGCTGGCGGGGCCTCTCCTACGAGCAGTACTTC. Its translation is CASSWRGLSYEQYF.